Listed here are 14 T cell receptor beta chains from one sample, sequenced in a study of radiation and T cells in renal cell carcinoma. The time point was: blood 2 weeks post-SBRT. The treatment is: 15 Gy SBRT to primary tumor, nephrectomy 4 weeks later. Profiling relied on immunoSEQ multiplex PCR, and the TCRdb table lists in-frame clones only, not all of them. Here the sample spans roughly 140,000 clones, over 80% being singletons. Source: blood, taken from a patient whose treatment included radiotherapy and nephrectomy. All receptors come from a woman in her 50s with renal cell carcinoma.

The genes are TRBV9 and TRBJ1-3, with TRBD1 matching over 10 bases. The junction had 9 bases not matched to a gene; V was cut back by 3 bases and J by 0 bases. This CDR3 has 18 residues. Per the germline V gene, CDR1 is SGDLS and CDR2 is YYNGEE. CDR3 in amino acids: CASSGGQGSSSSGNTIYF. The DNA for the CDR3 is TGTGCCAGCAGCGGGGGACAGGGGAGTAGTAGCTCTGGAAACACCATATATTTT.

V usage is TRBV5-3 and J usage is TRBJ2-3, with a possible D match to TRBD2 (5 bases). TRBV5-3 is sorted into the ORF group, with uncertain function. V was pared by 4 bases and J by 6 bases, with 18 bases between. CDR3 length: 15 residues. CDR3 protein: CARSRAGSTWDTQYF. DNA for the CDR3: TGTGCCAGAAGCCGCGCGGGCTCCACGTGGGATACGCAGTATTTT.

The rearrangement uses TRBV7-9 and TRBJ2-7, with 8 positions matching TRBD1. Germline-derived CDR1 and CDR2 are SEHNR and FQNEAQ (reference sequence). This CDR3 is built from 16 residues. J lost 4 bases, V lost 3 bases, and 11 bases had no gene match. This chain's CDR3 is CASSLWPDRAPYEQYF. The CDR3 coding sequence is TGTGCCAGCAGCTTGTGGCCGGACAGGGCCCCATACGAGCAGTACTTC.

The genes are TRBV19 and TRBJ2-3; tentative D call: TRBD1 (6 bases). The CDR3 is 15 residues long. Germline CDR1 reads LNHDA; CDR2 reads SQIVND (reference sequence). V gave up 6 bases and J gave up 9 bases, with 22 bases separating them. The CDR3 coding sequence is TGTGCCAGTAGCTCTCGAAGAGGAAGGGGGAGAACGCAGTATTTT. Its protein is CASSSRRGRGRTQYF. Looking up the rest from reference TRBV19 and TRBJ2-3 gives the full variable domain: DGGITQSPKYLFRKEGQNVTLSCEQNLNHDAMYWYRQDPGQGLRLIYYSQIVNDFQKGDIAEGYSVSREKKESFPLTVTSAQKNPTAFYLCASSSRRGRGRTQYFGPGTRLTVL.

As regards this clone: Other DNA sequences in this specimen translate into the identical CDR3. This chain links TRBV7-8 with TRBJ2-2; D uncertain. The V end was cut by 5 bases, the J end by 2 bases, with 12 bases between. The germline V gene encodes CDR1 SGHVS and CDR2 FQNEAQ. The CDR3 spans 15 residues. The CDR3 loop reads CASSPRTGNTGELFF. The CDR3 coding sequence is TGTGCCAGCAGCCCCCGGACGGGTAACACCGGGGAGCTGTTTTTT.

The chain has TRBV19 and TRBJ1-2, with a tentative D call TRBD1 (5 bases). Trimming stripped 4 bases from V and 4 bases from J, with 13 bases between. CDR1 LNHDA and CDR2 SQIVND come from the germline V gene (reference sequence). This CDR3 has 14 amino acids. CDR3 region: CASSTQGPTYGYTF. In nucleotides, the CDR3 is TGTGCCAGTAGTACCCAGGGACCTACCTATGGCTACACCTTC.

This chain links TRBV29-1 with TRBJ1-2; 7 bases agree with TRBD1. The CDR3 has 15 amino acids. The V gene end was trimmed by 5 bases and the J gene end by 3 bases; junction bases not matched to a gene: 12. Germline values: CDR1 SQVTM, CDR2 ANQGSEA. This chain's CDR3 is CSVPGTDSDYYGYTF. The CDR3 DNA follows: TGCAGCGTTCCCGGGACAGACTCCGACTACTATGGCTACACCTTC.

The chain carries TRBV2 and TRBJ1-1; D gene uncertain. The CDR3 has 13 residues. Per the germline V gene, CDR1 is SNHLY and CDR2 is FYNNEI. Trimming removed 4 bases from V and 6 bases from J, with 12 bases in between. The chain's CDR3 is CASSVGRSPEAFF. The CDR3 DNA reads TGTGCCAGCAGTGTTGGGAGGTCCCCTGAAGCTTTCTTT.

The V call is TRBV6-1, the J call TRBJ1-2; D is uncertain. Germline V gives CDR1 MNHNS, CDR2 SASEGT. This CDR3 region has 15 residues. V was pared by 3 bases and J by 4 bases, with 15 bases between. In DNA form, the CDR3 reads TGTGCCAGCAGTGATCGTGGCAGAGCCTTCTATGGCTACACCTTC. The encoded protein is CASSDRGRAFYGYTF.

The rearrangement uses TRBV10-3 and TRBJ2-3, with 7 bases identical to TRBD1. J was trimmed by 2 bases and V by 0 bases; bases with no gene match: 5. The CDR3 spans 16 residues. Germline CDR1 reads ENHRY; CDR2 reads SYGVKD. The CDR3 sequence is CAISESGQLNTDTQYF. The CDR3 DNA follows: TGTGCCATCAGTGAGTCGGGACAGCTAAACACAGATACGCAGTATTTT.

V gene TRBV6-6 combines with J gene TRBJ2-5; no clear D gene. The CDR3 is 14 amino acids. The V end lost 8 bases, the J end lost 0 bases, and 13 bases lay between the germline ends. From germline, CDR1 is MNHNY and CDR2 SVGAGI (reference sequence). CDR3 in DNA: TGTGCCAGCTCCCGAGACCGAAACCAAGAGACCCAGTACTTC. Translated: CASSRDRNQETQYF.

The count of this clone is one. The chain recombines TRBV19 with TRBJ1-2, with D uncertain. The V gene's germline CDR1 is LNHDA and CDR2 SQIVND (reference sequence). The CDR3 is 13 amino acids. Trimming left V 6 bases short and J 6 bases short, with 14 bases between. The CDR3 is CASRDRTRHGYTF. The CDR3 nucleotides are TGTGCCAGTAGGGATAGGACCCGCCATGGCTACACCTTC.

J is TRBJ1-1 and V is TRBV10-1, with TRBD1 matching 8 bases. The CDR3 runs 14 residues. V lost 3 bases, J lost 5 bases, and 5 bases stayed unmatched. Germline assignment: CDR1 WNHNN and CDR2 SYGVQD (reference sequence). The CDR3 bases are TGCGCCAGCAGTGATTTGGGACAGGTAACTGAAGCTTTCTTT. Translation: CASSDLGQVTEAFF.

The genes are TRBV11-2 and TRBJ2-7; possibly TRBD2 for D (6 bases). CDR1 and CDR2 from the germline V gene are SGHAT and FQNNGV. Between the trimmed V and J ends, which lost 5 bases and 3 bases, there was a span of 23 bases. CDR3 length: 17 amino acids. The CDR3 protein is CASSPLGAGGSLYEQYF. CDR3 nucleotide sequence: TGTGCCAGCAGCCCCTTGGGAGCGGGTGGAAGCCTCTACGAGCAGTACTTC.